The T cell receptor beta chain described here comes from a study of shared clonotypes between healthy human individuals. This clone was picked up one time. Germline-derived CDR1 and CDR2 are SGHTA and FQGTGA. This CDR3 contains 16 residues. V was trimmed by 1 base and J by 3 bases, leaving 13 bases between them. TCRdb's table, derived via immunoSEQ multiplex PCR, lists solely in-frame clones and lacks some. The sample contains some 2.4 million clones, over 85% of which appear only once. The genes are TRBV7-3 and TRBJ2-1; perhaps TRBD1 as D (5 bases). This TCR derives from a man younger than 35 in good health. Some clones in this sample may be carry-over from other donors' samples. Sequenced: naive CD4+ T cells from PBMCs. Documented subset: CD45RA+ positively selected. The DNA of the CDR3 is TGTGCCAGCAGCTTAAATGGGGCAGACAGCTACAATGAGCAGTTCTTC. Amino acids: CASSLNGADSYNEQFF.